This TCR beta chain was found in a study of Graves' ophthalmopathy and Graves' hyperthyroidism. The CDR3 consists of 15 residues. Per germline, CDR1 SGHDT and CDR2 YYEEEE. With 2 bases clipped from V and 3 bases from J, the junction kept 4 bases outside the gene matches. Study observations and caveats: Blood samples also showed most expanded thyroid clonotypes exceeding 0.001 frequency.

RNA transcripts were the template, and TCR beta CDR3 regions were amplified from them. HTBI primers served in a first-round RT-PCR, which a second-round multiplex PCR followed. MiXCR, run by TCRdb on the multiplex PCR reads, gives a single entry per CDR3 protein. The repertoire includes 150,000 to 200,000 distinct CDR3 sequences, about two fifths of them detected once, and 8% to 10% sits in the top ten. All donors with ophthalmopathy were recorded as having moderate-to-severe activity, CAS ≥3, NOSPECS ≥4 and a duration under 3 months. Orbital computed tomography, thyroid ultrasound, TRAb, serum thyroxine and clinical symptoms formed the basis of diagnosis. This clonotype was recorded at least ten times. What it recognizes is unknown.

The origin of this receptor is a man aged 30 to 39 with Graves' ophthalmopathy. The J gene is TRBJ1-1, the V gene TRBV5-6, with TRBD1 matching over 10 bases. The sample comprised peripheral blood. This CDR3 reads CASSFDRGRDTEAFF. In DNA, the CDR3 is TGTGCCAGCAGCTTTGACAGGGGGCGGGACACTGAAGCTTTCTTT.